The 26 T cell receptor beta chains below come from one sample, sequenced in a study of identical twins. TCRdb processed the 5' RACE reads anew with MiXCR; each CDR3 protein has one entry. The table shows around 1.7 million distinct CDR3 sequences, with around 29% occurring only once. The source material was cord blood. The receptors shown here come from a newborn girl in good health.

The chain carries TRBV20-1 and TRBJ2-3; TRBD1 might be the D (7 bases). Germline CDR1 reads DFQATT; CDR2 reads SNEGSKA (reference sequence). CDR3 size: 14 residues. Trimming removed 6 bases at V and 4 bases at J, with 17 bases between. CDR3 in amino acids: CSAGRQGTPDTQYF. The DNA for the CDR3 is TGCAGTGCCGGGAGACAGGGTACGCCAGATACGCAGTATTTT.

A single count supports this clonotype. CDR3 sequence (DNA): TGTGCCAGCAGCTTAGGACCTGACAGGGCTACGAACACTGAAGCTTTCTTT. It encodes CASSLGPDRATNTEAFF. The V and J genes are TRBV11-2 and TRBJ1-1, with 7 bases lining up with TRBD1. CDR1 and CDR2 from the germline V gene are SGHAT and FQNNGV. The ends lost 1 base at V and 1 base at J; junction bases unmatched: 9. The CDR3 loop spans 17 amino acids.

This clonotype was observed a few times. V is TRBV20-1 and J is TRBJ2-5; 7 nucleotides line up with TRBD1. The CDR3 runs to 14 residues. V lost 5 bases and J lost 4; bases outside the gene matches: 10. Germline V gene lookup returns CDR1 DFQATT and CDR2 SNEGSKA (reference sequence). The CDR3 DNA reads TGCAGTGCTTATGACAGGGTCAAGGGAGAGACCCAGTACTTC. Translated, it gives CSAYDRVKGETQYF.

This clonotype was detected a few times. The gene calls are TRBV20-1 and TRBJ2-5; D gene ambiguous. Germline V gene sequence: CDR1 DFQATT, CDR2 SNEGSKA (reference sequence). This CDR3 contains 13 residues. The V end was cut by 5 bases, the J end by 1 base, with 11 bases between. CDR3 nucleotides: TGCAGTGCTCCCTTATGGGTCCAAGAGACCCAGTACTTC. Protein sequence: CSAPLWVQETQYF.

V and J are TRBV20-1 and TRBJ2-3; D perhaps matches TRBD2 (7 bases). CDR1 is DFQATT, CDR2 SNEGSKA, per germline (reference sequence). Trimming cost V 4 bases and J 3 bases, with 20 bases left between them. The CDR3 has 16 amino acids. CDR3 bases: TGCAGTGCTACCCGGGTGTGGGGGGGCGGAACAGATACGCAGTATTTT. Amino acid sequence: CSATRVWGGGTDTQYF.

Only a few counts were recorded for this clonotype. The chain is built from TRBV7-9 and TRBJ2-2; no definite D call. The V gene lost 2 bases and the J gene lost 6 bases, with 7 bases spanning the gap. The germline gives CDR1 SEHNR, CDR2 FQNEAQ (reference sequence). The CDR3 is 13 amino acids. CDR3 region: CASSLIHSGELFF. CDR3 in DNA: TGTGCCAGCAGCTTAATTCACTCCGGGGAGCTGTTTTTT.

This clonotype was detected only once. The chain employs TRBV20-1 and TRBJ2-3; TRBD2 matches 7 bases. This CDR3 contains 15 residues. Trimming removed 6 bases from V and 1 base from J; junction bases left unmatched: 10. Germline V gene lookup returns CDR1 DFQATT and CDR2 SNEGSKA (reference sequence). The CDR3 coding sequence is TGCAGTGCCCCGACTAGCCTGATCGGCACAGATACGCAGTATTTT. Protein: CSAPTSLIGTDTQYF.

The chain is built from TRBV4-1 and TRBJ2-3; D is unclear. The germline V gene has CDR1 MGHRA and CDR2 YSYEKL. CDR3 size: 17 residues. Trimming took 0 bases from V and 1 from J, leaving 14 bases between them. The CDR3 region has the DNA TGCGCCAGCAGCCAAGATCGCTTCCGCGGTCGCACAGATACGCAGTATTTT. This translates into CASSQDRFRGRTDTQYF.

This chain links TRBV4-2 with TRBJ2-1, with TRBD2 matching over 9 bases. The CDR3 runs to 19 residues. Trimming removed 4 bases from V and 2 bases from J; junction bases left unmatched: 15. The germline V gene encodes CDR1 LGHNA and CDR2 YNFKEQ. The CDR3 sequence: CASSPARWLAGNPYNEQFF. DNA for the CDR3: TGTGCCAGCAGCCCCGCCCGCTGGCTAGCGGGAAACCCCTACAATGAGCAGTTCTTC.

V is TRBV7-2 and J is TRBJ2-7; D possibly matches TRBD1 or TRBD2 (5 bases each). The germline CDR1 and CDR2 sequences are SGHTA and FQGNSA. Trimming shortened V by 4 bases and J by 0 bases, and 19 bases separated the two germline ends. The CDR3 is 17 residues long. In DNA, the CDR3 is TGTGCCAGCAGCTCACCCGGGACGCGTTTAACCTCCTACGAGCAGTACTTC. This sequence encodes CASSSPGTRLTSYEQYF.

This clonotype was counted a single time. V usage is TRBV6-1 and J usage is TRBJ1-4, with 9 bases matching TRBD1. The CDR3 has 15 residues. With 5 bases clipped from V and 7 bases from J, the junction kept 8 bases outside the gene matches. Per germline, CDR1 MNHNS and CDR2 SASEGT. The CDR3 nucleotides are TGTGCCAGCAGTCAACCGGGACAGGGTAGTGAAAAACTGTTTTTT. The encoded protein is CASSQPGQGSEKLFF.

To note about this clonotype: A read error may be the cause here, since a much bigger clone is one base away. The chain has TRBV20-1 and TRBJ2-4, with TRBD2 matching over 9 bases. Germline CDR1 DFQATT, CDR2 SNEGSKA (reference sequence). The CDR3 has 14 residues. J was trimmed by 13 bases and V by 7 bases; bases with no gene match: 17. CDR3 nucleotide sequence: TGCAGTGTCCCCGGGACTAGCCATTGGCTTGAGCAGTACTTC. The encoded protein is CSVPGTSHWLEQYF.

V is TRBV28 and J is TRBJ1-3; D unclear. V was cut by 2 bases and J by 0 bases, with 8 bases left in between. This CDR3 has 15 amino acids. Germline lookup yields CDR1 MDHEN and CDR2 SYDVKM. This chain's CDR3 is CASSLGVRSGNTIYF. CDR3 bases: TGTGCCAGCAGTTTAGGGGTCCGCTCTGGAAACACCATATATTTT.

This clonotype was detected only a few times. The rearrangement joins TRBV28 to TRBJ2-5, with 7 bases that match TRBD2. The J call may be faulty, since TRBJ2-7 better matches the DNA end. This CDR3 region has 15 residues. The V gene's germline CDR1 is MDHEN and CDR2 SYDVKM. CDR3 DNA: TGTGCCAGCAGTGCAGGCGGCCTAGCGGTGGACGAGCAGTACTTC. It yields the protein CASSAGGLAVDEQYF.

The V and J genes are TRBV5-1 and TRBJ1-2; 9 bases map to TRBD1. This CDR3 contains 13 residues. Germline CDR1 SGHRS, CDR2 YFSETQ. The J segment lost 8 bases and the V segment lost 3 bases, leaving 5 bases of the junction unmatched. This chain's CDR3 is CASSSRTGEGYTF. As DNA, the CDR3 is TGCGCCAGCAGCTCACGGACAGGGGAGGGCTACACCTTC.

This clonotype was recorded a few times. The rearrangement joins TRBV14 to TRBJ2-7; 13 bases match TRBD2. The J segment lost 0 bases and the V segment lost 5 bases, leaving 10 bases of the junction unmatched. The CDR3 spans 18 residues. CDR1 and CDR2 (germline): SGHDN, FVKESK. CDR3 loop: CASSSARLAGGSSYEQYF. CDR3 nucleotide sequence: TGTGCCAGCAGCTCGGCCAGACTAGCGGGAGGTAGCTCCTACGAGCAGTACTTC.

This rearrangement joins TRBV3-1 to TRBJ1-3; no firm D call. The germline CDR1 and CDR2 sequences are LGHDT and YNNKEL (reference sequence). This CDR3 has 16 amino acids. The V and J ends lost 0 bases and 0 bases respectively, with 9 bases between them. CDR3 protein: CASSQDVTFSGNTIYF. Here the CDR3 DNA reads TGTGCCAGCAGCCAAGATGTTACGTTCTCTGGAAACACCATATATTTT.

As concerns this clonotype: This may be a read error: a much more frequent sequence differs by one nucleotide. The gene calls are TRBV10-3 and TRBJ1-2; no definite D call. Trimming cost V 2 bases and J 7 bases, with 5 bases left between them. The CDR3 length is 11 residues. Germline CDR1 ENHRY, CDR2 SYGVKD. CDR3 region: CAISETGGYTF. The CDR3 DNA reads as TGTGCCATCAGTGAGACGGGTGGCTACACCTTC.

This clonotype was seen many times. One end of the junction fails to match germline, which may point to a read error. V is TRBV3-1 and J is TRBJ2-7; D might be TRBD1 or TRBD2, each matching 5 bases. The germline gives CDR1 LGHDT, CDR2 YNNKEL (reference sequence). This CDR3 has 13 residues. The chain's CDR3 is CASSQDRGHEQYF. CDR3 bases: TGCGCCAGCAGCCAAGATAGGGGACACGAGCAGTACTTC.

This sequence joins TRBV12-3 or TRBV12-4 and TRBJ1-5; D gene uncertain. The CDR3 sequence is 12 residues long. V gave up 5 bases and J gave up 5 bases, with 7 bases separating them. The CDR3 DNA is TGTGCCAGCAGTCCCACTGATCAGCCCCAGCATTTT. Residues: CASSPTDQPQHF.

V and J are TRBV20-1 and TRBJ2-7; maybe TRBD2 (5 bases). Germline CDR1 DFQATT, CDR2 SNEGSKA (reference sequence). The CDR3 consists of 15 residues. V was shortened by 1 base and J by 3 bases, with 16 bases between the two germline ends. Written as DNA, the CDR3 is TGCAGTGCTAGAGGGACTCGCCGTGGAGTCTACGAGCAGTACTTC. Translating gives CSARGTRRGVYEQYF.

The chain carries TRBV7-6 and TRBJ1-5; maybe TRBD1 (6 bases). The CDR3 length is 13 residues. CDR1 is SGHVS, CDR2 FNYEAQ, per germline. V lost 5 bases and J lost 6, with 11 bases in between. The CDR3 DNA sequence: TGTGCCAGCAGCATAGGAGGGGGTCAGCCCCAGCATTTT. Its protein product is CASSIGGGQPQHF.

Note on this clonotype: The germline gene is not matched at one end of the junction; a read error may be the cause. The chain carries TRBV5-1 and TRBJ2-7; no reliable D call. CDR3 length: 15 residues. Germline assignment: CDR1 SGHRS and CDR2 YFSETQ. The CDR3 sequence is CASSFGGRSSYEHYF. In DNA, the CDR3 is TGCGCCAGCAGCTTTGGCGGTAGGAGCTCCTACGAGCATTACTTC.

V and J are TRBV4-2 and TRBJ1-4, with TRBD1 as a possible D gene (6 bases). Germline V gene sequence: CDR1 LGHNA, CDR2 YNFKEQ. The CDR3 sequence is 19 residues long. V lost 4 bases and J 3 bases, leaving 24 bases between the germline ends. The DNA for the CDR3 is TGTGCCAGCAGCCCGACGACTAGCGGGGGGGCCTCGGCTAATGAAAAACTGTTTTTT. This translates into CASSPTTSGGASANEKLFF.

The chain combines TRBV4-2 with TRBJ2-1; TRBD2 is a possible D gene (6 bases). Between the trimmed V and J ends, which lost 0 bases and 11 bases, there was a span of 14 bases. CDR3 length: 14 residues. Germline loops: CDR1 LGHNA, CDR2 YNFKEQ. CDR3 protein: CASSQDGGFRKQFF. The CDR3 nucleotides are TGTGCCAGCAGCCAAGATGGGGGGTTCCGTAAGCAGTTCTTC.

The sample holds many counts of this clonotype. The V gene is TRBV28, the J gene TRBJ1-4; TRBD1 is a possible D gene (5 bases). CDR3 length: 15 amino acids. V lost 2 bases and J 4 bases, leaving 11 bases between the germline ends. Germline-derived CDR1 and CDR2 are MDHEN and SYDVKM. The CDR3 region is CASSLAGQGNEKLFF. Here the CDR3 DNA reads TGTGCCAGCAGTTTAGCGGGGCAGGGTAATGAAAAACTGTTTTTT.